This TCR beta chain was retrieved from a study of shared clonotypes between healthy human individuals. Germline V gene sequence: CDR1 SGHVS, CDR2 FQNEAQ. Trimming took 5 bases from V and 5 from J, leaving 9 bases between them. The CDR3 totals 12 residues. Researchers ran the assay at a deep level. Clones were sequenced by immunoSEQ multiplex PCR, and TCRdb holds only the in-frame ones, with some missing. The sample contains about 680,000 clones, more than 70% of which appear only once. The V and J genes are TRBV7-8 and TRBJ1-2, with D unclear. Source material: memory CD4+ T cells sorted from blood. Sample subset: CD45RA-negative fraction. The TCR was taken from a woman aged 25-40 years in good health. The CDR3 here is CASSLVEYGYTF. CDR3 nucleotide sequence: TGTGCCAGCAGCCTAGTGGAGTATGGCTACACCTTC.